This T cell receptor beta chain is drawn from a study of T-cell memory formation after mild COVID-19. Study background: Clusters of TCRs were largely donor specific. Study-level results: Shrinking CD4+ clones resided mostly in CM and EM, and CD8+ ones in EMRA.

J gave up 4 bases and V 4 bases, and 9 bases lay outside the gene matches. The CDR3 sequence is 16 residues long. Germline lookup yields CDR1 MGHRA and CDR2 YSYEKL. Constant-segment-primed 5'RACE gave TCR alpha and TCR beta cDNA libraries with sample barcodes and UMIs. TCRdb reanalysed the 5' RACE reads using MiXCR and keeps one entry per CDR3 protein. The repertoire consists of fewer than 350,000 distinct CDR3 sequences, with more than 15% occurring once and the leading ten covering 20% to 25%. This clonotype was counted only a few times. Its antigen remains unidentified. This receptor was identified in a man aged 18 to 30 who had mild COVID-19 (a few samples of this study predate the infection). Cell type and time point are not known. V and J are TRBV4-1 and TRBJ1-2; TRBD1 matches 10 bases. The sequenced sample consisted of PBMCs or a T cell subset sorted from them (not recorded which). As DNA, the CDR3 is TGCGCCAGCAGCCGCCTCGGACAGGGGGAGAGCTATGGCTACACCTTC. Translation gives CASSRLGQGESYGYTF.